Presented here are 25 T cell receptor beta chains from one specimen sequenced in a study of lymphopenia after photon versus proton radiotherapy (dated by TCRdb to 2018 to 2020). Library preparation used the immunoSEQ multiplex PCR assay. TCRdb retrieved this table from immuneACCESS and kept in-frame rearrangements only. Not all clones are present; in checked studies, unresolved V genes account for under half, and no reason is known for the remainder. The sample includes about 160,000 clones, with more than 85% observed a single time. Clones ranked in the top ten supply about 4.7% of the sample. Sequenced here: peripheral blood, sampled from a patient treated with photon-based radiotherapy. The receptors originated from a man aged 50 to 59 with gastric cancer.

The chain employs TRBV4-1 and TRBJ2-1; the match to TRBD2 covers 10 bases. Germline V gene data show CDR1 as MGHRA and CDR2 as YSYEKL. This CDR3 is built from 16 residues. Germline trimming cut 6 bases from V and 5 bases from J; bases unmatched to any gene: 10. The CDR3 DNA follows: TGCGCCAGCAGTCTTTCCGGGACTAGCGCGAACAATGAGCAGTTCTTC. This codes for CASSLSGTSANNEQFF.

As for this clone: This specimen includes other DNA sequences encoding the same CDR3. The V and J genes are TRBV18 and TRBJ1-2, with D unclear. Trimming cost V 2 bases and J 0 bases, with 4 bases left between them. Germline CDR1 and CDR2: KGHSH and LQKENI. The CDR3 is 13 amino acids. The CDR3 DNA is TGTGCCAGCTCACCAGGTGCTAACTATGGCTACACCTTC. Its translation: CASSPGANYGYTF. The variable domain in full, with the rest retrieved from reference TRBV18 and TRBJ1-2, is NAGVMQNPRHLVRRRGQEARLRCSPMKGHSHVYWYRQLPEEGLKFMVYLQKENIIDESGMPKERFSAEFPKEGPSILRIQQVVRGDSAAYFCASSPGANYGYTFGSGTRLTVV.

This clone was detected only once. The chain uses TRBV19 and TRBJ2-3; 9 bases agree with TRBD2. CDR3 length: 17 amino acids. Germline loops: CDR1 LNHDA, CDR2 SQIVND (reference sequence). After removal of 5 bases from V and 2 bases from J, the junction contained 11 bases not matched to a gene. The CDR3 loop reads CASSALRLAGFTDTQYF. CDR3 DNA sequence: TGTGCCAGTAGTGCCCTGAGGCTAGCGGGATTCACAGATACGCAGTATTTT. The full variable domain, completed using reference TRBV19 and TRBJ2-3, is DGGITQSPKYLFRKEGQNVTLSCEQNLNHDAMYWYRQDPGQGLRLIYYSQIVNDFQKGDIAEGYSVSREKKESFPLTVTSAQKNPTAFYLCASSALRLAGFTDTQYFGPGTRLTVL.

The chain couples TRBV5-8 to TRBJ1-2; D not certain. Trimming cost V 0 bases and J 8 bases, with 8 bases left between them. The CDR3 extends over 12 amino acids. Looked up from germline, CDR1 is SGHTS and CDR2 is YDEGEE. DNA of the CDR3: TGTGCCAGCAGCTTGGGGCAGATCGGCTACACCTTC. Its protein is CASSLGQIGYTF.

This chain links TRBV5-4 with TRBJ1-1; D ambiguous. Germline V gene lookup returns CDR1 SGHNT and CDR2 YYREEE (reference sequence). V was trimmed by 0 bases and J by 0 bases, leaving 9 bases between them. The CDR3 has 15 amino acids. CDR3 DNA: TGTGCCAGCAGCTTGGAACACAGCATGAACACTGAAGCTTTCTTT. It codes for CASSLEHSMNTEAFF.

CDR3: CASSLESGNTIYF. DNA of the CDR3: TGTGCCAGCAGCTTAGAGTCTGGAAACACCATATATTTT. J is TRBJ1-3 and V is TRBV5-4; unclear D gene. The germline V and J ends were trimmed by 2 bases and 1 base, with 4 bases remaining between them. The CDR3 loop spans 13 amino acids. Germline lookup yields CDR1 SGHNT and CDR2 YYREEE (reference sequence).

The CDR3 region has the DNA TGTGCCAGCAGCGTTAAAGGGATGGGGTCCGTGAACACTGAAGCTTTCTTT. It codes for CASSVKGMGSVNTEAFF. The J gene is TRBJ1-1, the V gene TRBV7-3; no firm D call. The CDR3 is 17 residues long. The ends were cut back, 5 bases at V and 0 bases at J, with 19 bases in the middle. Germline CDR1 is SGHTA and CDR2 is FQGTGA. Full variable domain (outside the CDR3, taken from reference TRBV7-3 and TRBJ1-1): GAGVSQTPSNKVTEKGKYVELRCDPISGHTALYWYRQSLGQGPEFLIYFQGTGAADDSGLPNDRFFAVRPEGSVSTLKIQRTERGDSAVYLCASSVKGMGSVNTEAFFGQGTRLTVV.

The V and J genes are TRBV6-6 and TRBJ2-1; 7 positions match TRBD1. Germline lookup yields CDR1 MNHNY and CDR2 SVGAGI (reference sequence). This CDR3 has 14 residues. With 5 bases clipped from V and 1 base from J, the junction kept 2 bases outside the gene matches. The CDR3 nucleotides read TGTGCCAGCAGTCCGGGACAGTCCTACAATGAGCAGTTCTTC. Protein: CASSPGQSYNEQFF.

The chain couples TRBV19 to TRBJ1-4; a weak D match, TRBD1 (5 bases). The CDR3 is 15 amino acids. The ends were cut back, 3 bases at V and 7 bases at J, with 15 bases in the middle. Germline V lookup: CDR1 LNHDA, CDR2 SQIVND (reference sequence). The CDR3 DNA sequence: TGTGCCAGTAGTATGGGGACCGCCGGGGTTGAAAAACTGTTTTTT. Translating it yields CASSMGTAGVEKLFF.

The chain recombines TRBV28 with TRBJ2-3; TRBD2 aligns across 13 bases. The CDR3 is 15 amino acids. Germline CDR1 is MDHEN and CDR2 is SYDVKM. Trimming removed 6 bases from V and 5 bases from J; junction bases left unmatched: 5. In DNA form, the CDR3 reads TGTGCCAGCAGGAAACTAGCGGGAGGGGAAGATACGCAGTATTTT. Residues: CASRKLAGGEDTQYF. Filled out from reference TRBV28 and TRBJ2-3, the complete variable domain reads DVKVTQSSRYLVKRTGEKVFLECVQDMDHENMFWYRQDPGLGLRLIYFSYDVKMKEKGDIPEGYSVSREKKERFSLILESASTNQTSMYLCASRKLAGGEDTQYFGPGTRLTVL.

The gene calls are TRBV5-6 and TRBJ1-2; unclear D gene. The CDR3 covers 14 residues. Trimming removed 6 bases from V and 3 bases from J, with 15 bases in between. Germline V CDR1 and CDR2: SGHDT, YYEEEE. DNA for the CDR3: TGTGCCAGCACTCGTGCCCCTTCGGACTATGGCTACACCTTC. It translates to CASTRAPSDYGYTF.

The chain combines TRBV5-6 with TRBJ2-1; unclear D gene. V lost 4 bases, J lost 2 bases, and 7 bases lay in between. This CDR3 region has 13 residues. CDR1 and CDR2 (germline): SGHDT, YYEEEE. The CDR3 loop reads CASSGEAYNEQFF. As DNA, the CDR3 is TGTGCCAGCAGCGGCGAGGCCTACAATGAGCAGTTCTTC.

The CDR3, as DNA: TGTGCCAGCAGTGGACAGGGGATGAGAAACACCATATATTTT. Its translation is CASSGQGMRNTIYF. The J gene is TRBJ1-3, the V gene TRBV27; TRBD1 matches 9 bases. V lost 5 bases, J lost 5 bases, and 4 bases stayed unmatched. This CDR3 region has 14 residues. Germline loops: CDR1 MNHEY, CDR2 SMNVEV (reference sequence).

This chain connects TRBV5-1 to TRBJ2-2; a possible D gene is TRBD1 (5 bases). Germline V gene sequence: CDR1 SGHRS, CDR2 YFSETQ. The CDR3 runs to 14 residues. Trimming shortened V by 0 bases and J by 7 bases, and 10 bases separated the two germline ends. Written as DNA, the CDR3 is TGCGCCAGCAGCTTGGCCCCAGGGAACGGGGAGCTGTTTTTT. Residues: CASSLAPGNGELFF.

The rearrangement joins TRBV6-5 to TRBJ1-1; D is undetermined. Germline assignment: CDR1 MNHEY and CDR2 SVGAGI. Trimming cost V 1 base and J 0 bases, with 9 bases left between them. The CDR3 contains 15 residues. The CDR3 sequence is CASSYLGSMNTEAFF. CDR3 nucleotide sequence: TGTGCCAGCAGTTACTTAGGCAGCATGAACACTGAAGCTTTCTTT.

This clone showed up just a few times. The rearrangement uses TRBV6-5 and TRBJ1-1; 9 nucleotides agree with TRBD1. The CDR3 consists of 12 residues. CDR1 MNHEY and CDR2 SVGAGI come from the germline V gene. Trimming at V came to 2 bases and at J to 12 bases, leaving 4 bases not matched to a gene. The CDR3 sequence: CASSYLQGATFF. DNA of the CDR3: TGTGCCAGCAGTTACCTACAGGGGGCAACTTTCTTT.

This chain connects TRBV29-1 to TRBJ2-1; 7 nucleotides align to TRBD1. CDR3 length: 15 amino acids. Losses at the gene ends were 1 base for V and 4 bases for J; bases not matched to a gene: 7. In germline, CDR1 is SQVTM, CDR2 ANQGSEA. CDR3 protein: CSVEGKGATYNEQFF. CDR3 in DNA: TGCAGCGTTGAAGGAAAGGGGGCAACATACAATGAGCAGTTCTTC.

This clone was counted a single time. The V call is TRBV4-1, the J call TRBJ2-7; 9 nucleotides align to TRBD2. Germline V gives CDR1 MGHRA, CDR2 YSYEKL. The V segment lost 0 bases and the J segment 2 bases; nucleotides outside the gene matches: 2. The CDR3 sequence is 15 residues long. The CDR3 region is CASSQELAGTYEQYF. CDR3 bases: TGCGCCAGCAGCCAAGAACTAGCGGGCACCTACGAGCAGTACTTC.

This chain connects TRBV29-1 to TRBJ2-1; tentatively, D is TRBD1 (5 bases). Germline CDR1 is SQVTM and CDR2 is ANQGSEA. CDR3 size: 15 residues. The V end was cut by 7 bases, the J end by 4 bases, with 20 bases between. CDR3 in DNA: TGCAGCGCGGCAGAAAAGGGCAGGGCTTACAATGAGCAGTTCTTC. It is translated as CSAAEKGRAYNEQFF.

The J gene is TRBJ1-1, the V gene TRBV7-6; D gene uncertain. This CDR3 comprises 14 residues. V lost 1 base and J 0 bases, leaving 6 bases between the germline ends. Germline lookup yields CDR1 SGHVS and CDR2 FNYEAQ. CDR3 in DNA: TGTGCCAGCAGCTTAGACAGACTGAACACTGAAGCTTTCTTT. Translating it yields CASSLDRLNTEAFF.

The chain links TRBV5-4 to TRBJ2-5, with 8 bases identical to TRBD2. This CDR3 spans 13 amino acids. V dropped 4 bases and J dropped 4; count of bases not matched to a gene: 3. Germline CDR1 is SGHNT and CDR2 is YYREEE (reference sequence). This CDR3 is CASSPGGVETQYF. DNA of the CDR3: TGTGCCAGCAGCCCCGGGGGGGTAGAGACCCAGTACTTC.

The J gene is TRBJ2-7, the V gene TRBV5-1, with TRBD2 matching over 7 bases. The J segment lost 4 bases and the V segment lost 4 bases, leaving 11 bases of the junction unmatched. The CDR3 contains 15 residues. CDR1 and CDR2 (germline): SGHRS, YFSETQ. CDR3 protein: CASSRGGGREYEQYF. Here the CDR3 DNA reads TGCGCCAGCAGCAGGGGAGGAGGGAGGGAGTACGAGCAGTACTTC.

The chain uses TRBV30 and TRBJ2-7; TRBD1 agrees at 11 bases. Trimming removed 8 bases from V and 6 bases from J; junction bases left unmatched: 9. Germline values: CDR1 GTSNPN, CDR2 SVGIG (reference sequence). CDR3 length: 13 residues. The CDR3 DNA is TGTGCCGGCCGGGACAGGGGGTGGGGCGAGCAGTACTTC. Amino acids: CAGRDRGWGEQYF.

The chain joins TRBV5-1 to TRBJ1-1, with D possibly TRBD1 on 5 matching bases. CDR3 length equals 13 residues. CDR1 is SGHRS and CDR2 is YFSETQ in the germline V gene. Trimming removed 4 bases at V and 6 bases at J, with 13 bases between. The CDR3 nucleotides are TGCGCCAGCAGCGCGGGGGGGTCGGCTGAAGCTTTCTTT. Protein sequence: CASSAGGSAEAFF. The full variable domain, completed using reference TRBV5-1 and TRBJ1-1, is KAGVTQTPRYLIKTRGQQVTLSCSPISGHRSVSWYQQTPGQGLQFLFEYFSETQRNKGNFPGRFSGRQFSNSRSEMNVSTLELGDSALYLCASSAGGSAEAFFGQGTRLTVV.

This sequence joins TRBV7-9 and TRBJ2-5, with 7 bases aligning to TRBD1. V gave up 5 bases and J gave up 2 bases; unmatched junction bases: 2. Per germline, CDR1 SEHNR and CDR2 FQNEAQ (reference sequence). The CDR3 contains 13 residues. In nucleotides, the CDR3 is TGTGCCAGCAGCAGGGACAGTCAAGAGACCCAGTACTTC. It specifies CASSRDSQETQYF.